The 9 T cell receptor beta chains reported below all come from one sample, sequenced in a study of blood T cell repertoires in COVID-19. Using immunoSEQ multiplex PCR, the repertoire was profiled, and TCRdb retains in-frame clones only, with some absent. Here the sample spans tens of thousands of clones, roughly 91% being singletons. Source material: peripheral blood. These receptors came from a human donor in a cohort sampled during active COVID-19.

The chain couples TRBV19 to TRBJ1-3, with no clear D. V lost 8 bases and J lost 0, with 11 bases in between. The CDR3 totals 14 residues. Germline V gives CDR1 LNHDA, CDR2 SQIVND (reference sequence). The CDR3, as DNA: TGTGCCAGTGGCAGATCCAACTCTGGAAACACCATATATTTT. It codes for CASGRSNSGNTIYF.

The rearrangement joins TRBV10-1 to TRBJ2-3; 7 nucleotides line up with TRBD2. The CDR3 runs to 13 residues. Germline trimming cut 8 bases from V and 8 bases from J; bases unmatched to any gene: 10. Germline loops: CDR1 WNHNN, CDR2 SYGVQD (reference sequence). CDR3 protein: CASGASGGGTQYF. The CDR3 region has the DNA TGCGCCAGCGGGGCTAGCGGAGGTGGTACGCAGTATTTT.

The genes are TRBV3-1 (or the pseudogene TRBV3-2) and TRBJ2-1; TRBD1 is a possible D gene (5 bases). Germline-derived CDR1 and CDR2 are LGHDT and YNNKEL (reference sequence). Trimming shortened V by 6 bases and J by 1 base, and 10 bases separated the two germline ends. The CDR3 is 14 amino acids. CDR3 DNA: TGTGCCAGCAGTCCACAGGTATCCTACAATGAGCAGTTCTTC. Its protein is CASSPQVSYNEQFF.

The J gene is TRBJ2-2, the V gene TRBV6-5; 8 bases line up with TRBD2. Germline V lookup: CDR1 MNHEY, CDR2 SVGAGI. The CDR3 is 14 residues long. V gave up 5 bases and J gave up 5 bases; unmatched junction bases: 4. The CDR3 bases are TGTGCCAGCAGTCTCGTAGCGGGAACCGGGGAGCTGTTTTTT. It encodes CASSLVAGTGELFF.

J is TRBJ2-3 and V is TRBV18, with TRBD2 matching over 9 bases. The germline gives CDR1 KGHSH, CDR2 LQKENI. The ends lost 4 bases at V and 6 bases at J; junction bases unmatched: 8. The CDR3 extends over 15 amino acids. The CDR3 region is CASSLTPSGADTQYF. The CDR3, as DNA: TGTGCCAGCTCACTAACGCCTAGCGGGGCGGATACGCAGTATTTT. Looking up the rest from reference TRBV18 and TRBJ2-3 gives the full variable domain: NAGVMQNPRHLVRRRGQEARLRCSPMKGHSHVYWYRQLPEEGLKFMVYLQKENIIDESGMPKERFSAEFPKEGPSILRIQQVVRGDSAAYFCASSLTPSGADTQYFGPGTRLTVL.

The gene calls are TRBV5-1 and TRBJ2-2; TRBD2 agrees at 7 bases. The CDR3 runs 15 residues. With V trimmed by 2 bases and J by 0 bases, 1 base remained unmatched. Germline lookup yields CDR1 SGHRS and CDR2 YFSETQ. The CDR3 here is CASSFSGSNTGELFF. The DNA of the CDR3 is TGCGCCAGCAGCTTTAGCGGGTCGAACACCGGGGAGCTGTTTTTT. Full variable domain (missing parts from reference TRBV5-1 and TRBJ2-2): KAGVTQTPRYLIKTRGQQVTLSCSPISGHRSVSWYQQTPGQGLQFLFEYFSETQRNKGNFPGRFSGRQFSNSRSEMNVSTLELGDSALYLCASSFSGSNTGELFFGEGSRLTVL.

V is TRBV28 and J is TRBJ1-5; D is unresolved. CDR3 length: 12 residues. V lost 6 bases to trimming and J lost 6 bases, with 9 bases between them. Germline V gene data show CDR1 as MDHEN and CDR2 as SYDVKM. CDR3 region: CASRVNIQPQHF. CDR3 DNA sequence: TGTGCCAGCAGGGTTAACATTCAGCCCCAGCATTTT.

The rearrangement joins TRBV11-2 to TRBJ1-1, with 7 bases that match TRBD1. V lost 5 bases and J lost 2; bases outside the gene matches: 8. This CDR3 is built from 15 residues. The germline V gene has CDR1 SGHAT and CDR2 FQNNGV. The CDR3: CASSPRQGKNTEAFF. CDR3 sequence (DNA): TGTGCCAGCAGCCCTCGACAGGGCAAAAACACTGAAGCTTTCTTT.

The chain links TRBV5-6 to TRBJ2-5; 7 nucleotides align to TRBD1. CDR3 length: 18 amino acids. Trimming took 4 bases from V and 2 from J; bases not matched to a gene: 17. Germline CDR1 and CDR2: SGHDT and YYEEEE. The CDR3 DNA is TGTGCCAGCAGCCCAACCGCGAAAGGGGGCGGCAGGCAAGAGACCCAGTACTTC. Amino acid sequence: CASSPTAKGGGRQETQYF.